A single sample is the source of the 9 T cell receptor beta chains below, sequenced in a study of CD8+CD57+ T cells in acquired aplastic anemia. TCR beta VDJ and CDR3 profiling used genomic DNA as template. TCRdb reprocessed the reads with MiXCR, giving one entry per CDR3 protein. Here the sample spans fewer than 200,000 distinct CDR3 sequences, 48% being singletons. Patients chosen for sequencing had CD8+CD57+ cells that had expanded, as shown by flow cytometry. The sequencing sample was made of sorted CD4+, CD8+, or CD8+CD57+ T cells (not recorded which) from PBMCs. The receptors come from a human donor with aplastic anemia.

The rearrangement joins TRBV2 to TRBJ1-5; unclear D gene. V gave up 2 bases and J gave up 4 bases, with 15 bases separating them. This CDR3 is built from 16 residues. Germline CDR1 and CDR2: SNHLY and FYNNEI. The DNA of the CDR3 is TGTGCCAGCAGTGAATACTTAGGGATGGGAAATCAGCCCCAGCATTTT. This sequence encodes CASSEYLGMGNQPQHF.

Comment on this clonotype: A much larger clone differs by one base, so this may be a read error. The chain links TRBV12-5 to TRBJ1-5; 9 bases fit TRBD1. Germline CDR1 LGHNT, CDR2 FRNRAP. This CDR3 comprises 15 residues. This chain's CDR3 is CANGLADRGNQPQHF. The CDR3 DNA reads TGTGCTAATGGTTTGGCAGACAGGGGGAATCAGCCCCAGCATTTT. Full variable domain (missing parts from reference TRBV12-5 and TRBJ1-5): DARVTQTPRHKVTEMGQEVTMRCQPILGHNTVFWYRQTMMQGLELLAYFRNRAPLDDSGMPKDRFSAEMPDATLATLKIQPSEPRDSAVYFCANGLADRGNQPQHFGDGTRLSIL.

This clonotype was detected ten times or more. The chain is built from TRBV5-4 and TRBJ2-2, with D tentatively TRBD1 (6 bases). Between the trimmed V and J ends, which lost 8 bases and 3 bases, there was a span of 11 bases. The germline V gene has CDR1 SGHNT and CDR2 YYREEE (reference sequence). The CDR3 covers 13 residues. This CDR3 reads CASERQDTGELFF. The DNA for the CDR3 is TGTGCCAGTGAAAGACAGGACACCGGGGAGCTGTTTTTT.

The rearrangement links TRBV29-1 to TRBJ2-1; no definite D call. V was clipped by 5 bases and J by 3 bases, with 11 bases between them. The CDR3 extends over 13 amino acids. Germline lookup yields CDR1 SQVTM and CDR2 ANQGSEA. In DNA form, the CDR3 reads TGCAGCGTTACCAGCGCCTTCTACAATGAGCAGTTCTTC. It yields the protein CSVTSAFYNEQFF.

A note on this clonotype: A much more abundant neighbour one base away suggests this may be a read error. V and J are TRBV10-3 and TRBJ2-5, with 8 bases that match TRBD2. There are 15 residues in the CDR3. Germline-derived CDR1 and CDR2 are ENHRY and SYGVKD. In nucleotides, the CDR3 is TGTGCCAGCAGTTCCGCGGCTAGCGGGCAAGAGATCCAGTACTTC. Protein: CASSSAASGQEIQYF.

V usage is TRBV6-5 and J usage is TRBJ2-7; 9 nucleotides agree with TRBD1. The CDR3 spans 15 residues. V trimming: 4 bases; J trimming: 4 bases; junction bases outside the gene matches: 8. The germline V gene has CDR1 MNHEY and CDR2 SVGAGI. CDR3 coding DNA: TGTGCCAGCAGTTTAACCGGGACAGGGAAATACGAGCAGTACTTC. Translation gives CASSLTGTGKYEQYF.

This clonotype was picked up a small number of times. The CDR3 coding sequence is TGTGCCAGCAGCCTACGGACAGAAGAGACCCAGTACTTC. As protein: CASSLRTEETQYF. V and J are TRBV7-8 and TRBJ2-5, with D perhaps matching TRBD1 (6 bases). Looked up from germline, CDR1 is SGHVS and CDR2 is FQNEAQ. CDR3 length: 13 residues. The V gene lost 5 bases and the J gene lost 3 bases, with 10 bases spanning the gap.

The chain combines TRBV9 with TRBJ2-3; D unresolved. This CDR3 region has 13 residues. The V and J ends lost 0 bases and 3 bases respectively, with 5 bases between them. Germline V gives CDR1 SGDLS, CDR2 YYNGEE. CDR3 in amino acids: CASSVAATDTQYF. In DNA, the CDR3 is TGTGCCAGCAGCGTAGCTGCTACAGATACGCAGTATTTT.

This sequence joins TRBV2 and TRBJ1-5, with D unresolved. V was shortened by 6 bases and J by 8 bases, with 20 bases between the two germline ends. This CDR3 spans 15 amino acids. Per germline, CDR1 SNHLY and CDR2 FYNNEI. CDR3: CASSRMFIGDEPQHF. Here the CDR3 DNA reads TGTGCCAGCAGCAGGATGTTCATAGGCGATGAGCCCCAGCATTTT.